The 25 T cell receptor beta chains in this list originate from one sample, sequenced in a study of prognosis after radiotherapy for stage I lung cancer. From genomic DNA, TCR beta CDR3 was amplified by two-round multiplex PCR. Primers (each specific to one TRBV or TRBJ gene) were used in first-round PCR. TCRdb passed the multiplex PCR reads through MiXCR, listing each CDR3 protein once. In the table there are fewer than 40,000 distinct CDR3 sequences, about 32% of which are singletons. Sequences were derived from PBMCs, sampled before or after stereotactic body radiation therapy (not recorded which). These receptors were obtained from a donor of 50 years or more with non-small cell lung cancer.

This clonotype showed up many times. A single base separates this from a much larger clone, so it may be a read error. V and J are TRBV6-1 and TRBJ2-3; D not certain. Per germline, CDR1 MNHNS and CDR2 SASEGT. CDR3 length: 14 residues. Trimming pared 6 bases from V and 4 bases from J, leaving 14 bases between. The CDR3 sequence is CASSRQPNADTQYF. Here the CDR3 DNA reads TGTGCCAGCAGCCGGCAACCAAACGCAGATACGCAGTATTTT.

Details on this clonotype: A much more abundant neighbour one base away suggests this may be a read error. V is TRBV20-1 and J is TRBJ2-5; no firm D call. This CDR3 has 12 amino acids. CDR1 is DFQATT, CDR2 SNEGSKA, per germline (reference sequence). CDR3 sequence (DNA): TGCAGTTCTAGTGGCCCTGAAGAGACCCAGTACTTC. Its protein is CSSSGPEETQYF.

To note about this clonotype: A much larger clone lies a single base off, so this may be a read error. The chain carries TRBV10-3 and TRBJ2-3; no clear D gene. With 8 bases removed from V and 2 bases from J, the gap between germline ends came to 5 bases. In germline, CDR1 is ENHRY, CDR2 SYGVKD. This CDR3 has 11 amino acids. The CDR3 DNA is TGTGCCATCTGCTACACAGATACGCAGTATTTT. This codes for CAICYTDTQYF.

At least ten counts were recorded for this clonotype. This chain connects TRBV5-6 to TRBJ1-1; 7 bases are shared with TRBD1. In germline, CDR1 is SGHDT, CDR2 YYEEEE. V lost 1 base and J lost 4; bases outside the gene matches: 4. The CDR3 is 14 amino acids. The CDR3 region is CASSLPQGGTEAFF. The DNA of the CDR3 is TGTGCCAGCAGCTTGCCCCAGGGGGGCACTGAAGCTTTCTTT.

The chain is built from TRBV7-9 and TRBJ2-2; weak D call: TRBD1 (6 bases). Germline CDR1 reads SEHNR; CDR2 reads FQNEAQ (reference sequence). Between the trimmed V and J ends, which lost 5 bases and 7 bases, there was a span of 11 bases. This CDR3 comprises 13 residues. CDR3 region: CASSPGGDGELFF. CDR3 coding DNA: TGTGCCAGCAGCCCTGGGGGCGACGGGGAGCTGTTTTTT.

This clonotype was seen repeatedly, ten times or more. The V call is TRBV24-1, the J call TRBJ1-5; TRBD1 might be the D (6 bases). Germline V gives CDR1 KGHDR, CDR2 SFDVKD. Deletions cut 3 bases from V and 8 bases from J, with 16 bases between. The CDR3 spans 15 residues. The CDR3, as DNA: TGTGCCACCAGTGATCCGAGGACAGCAGGAGAGCCCCAGCATTTT. This sequence encodes CATSDPRTAGEPQHF.

The table lists this clonotype with many counts. The J gene is TRBJ2-7, the V gene TRBV28, with TRBD2 identical over 9 bases. The germline V gene encodes CDR1 MDHEN and CDR2 SYDVKM. There are 15 residues in the CDR3. J lost 0 bases, V lost 6 bases, and 6 bases had no gene match. CDR3 in DNA: TGTGCCAGCAGCTCTAGCGGGACAATCTCCTACGAGCAGTACTTC. Translation: CASSSSGTISYEQYF.

The chain recombines TRBV6-2 or TRBV6-3 with TRBJ1-5; no clear D gene. Trimming took 5 bases from V and 11 from J, leaving 16 bases between them. Germline CDR1 reads MNHEY; CDR2 reads SVGEGT. The CDR3 has 13 amino acids. The CDR3 region is CASSGNKMKTQHF. CDR3 in DNA: TGTGCCAGCAGTGGAAACAAAATGAAGACCCAGCATTTT.

This clonotype was detected many times. V is TRBV20-1 and J is TRBJ2-6; D is unresolved. Germline CDR1 is DFQATT and CDR2 is SNEGSKA (reference sequence). The CDR3 length is 14 residues. The ends were cut back, 6 bases at V and 3 bases at J, with 12 bases in the middle. This CDR3 is CSATPYSGANVLTF. CDR3 DNA sequence: TGCAGTGCAACCCCGTACAGTGGGGCCAACGTCCTGACTTTC.

The table lists this clonotype with many counts. The chain joins TRBV6-4 to TRBJ1-1; D is perhaps TRBD1 (5 bases). This CDR3 spans 14 amino acids. Germline CDR1 is MRHNA and CDR2 is SNTAGT. V was shortened by 4 bases and J by 1 base, with 10 bases between the two germline ends. CDR3 DNA sequence: TGTGCCAGCAGTGCGGGAGGGGCGAACACTGAAGCTTTCTTT. Protein sequence: CASSAGGANTEAFF.

This clonotype was seen many times. The chain has TRBV5-1 and TRBJ2-4; D not certain. Trimming removed 0 bases from V and 9 bases from J, with 19 bases in between. CDR3 size: 16 residues. The V gene's germline CDR1 is SGHRS and CDR2 YFSETQ. CDR3 DNA sequence: TGCGCCAGCAGCTTGGAGGAAAGAGACGAACGAGGCATTCAGTACTTC. Translation gives CASSLEERDERGIQYF. Based on the CDR3 plus reference TRBV5-1 and TRBJ2-4, the full variable domain is KAGVTQTPRYLIKTRGQQVTLSCSPISGHRSVSWYQQTPGQGLQFLFEYFSETQRNKGNFPGRFSGRQFSNSRSEMNVSTLELGDSALYLCASSLEERDERGIQYFGAGTRLSVL.

This clonotype is judged medium-sized. V is TRBV24-1 and J is TRBJ2-2; the match to TRBD2 covers 8 bases. CDR1 is KGHDR and CDR2 is SFDVKD in the germline V gene. Unmatched junction bases numbered 6, after V lost 6 bases and J lost 7 bases. CDR3 length equals 14 residues. The CDR3 nucleotides are TGTGCCACCAGTCGAGCGGGAGTGATCGGGGAGCTGTTTTTT. It codes for CATSRAGVIGELFF.

This clonotype was seen ten or more times. The rearrangement joins TRBV19 to TRBJ2-1; 16 positions match TRBD2. From germline, CDR1 is LNHDA and CDR2 SQIVND (reference sequence). The CDR3 spans 17 residues. V lost 6 bases, J lost 2 bases, and 4 bases stayed unmatched. Here the CDR3 reads CASRPGTSGRAYNEQFF. CDR3 nucleotides: TGTGCCAGTAGACCGGGGACTAGCGGGAGGGCCTACAATGAGCAGTTCTTC.

This chain connects TRBV7-9 to TRBJ2-1, with D possibly called TRBD1 or TRBD2 (6 bases each). V lost 9 bases, J lost 8 bases, and 26 bases lay in between. Germline lookup yields CDR1 SEHNR and CDR2 FQNEAQ (reference sequence). The length of the CDR3 is 16 residues. CDR3 sequence reads: CASGSRGDPTGDEQFF. The CDR3 nucleotides read TGTGCCAGTGGCTCGAGGGGGGACCCGACGGGGGATGAGCAGTTCTTC.

This clonotype was detected many times. The chain links TRBV6-2 or TRBV6-3 to TRBJ2-5; D gene ambiguous. The germline gives CDR1 MNHEY, CDR2 SVGEGT. V lost 5 bases and J lost 5, with 12 bases in between. CDR3 length equals 13 residues. The DNA of the CDR3 is TGTGCCAGCAGTAAAGACCTACAGGAGACCCAGTACTTC. It specifies CASSKDLQETQYF.

This clonotype was seen repeatedly, ten times or more. The chain couples TRBV7-9 to TRBJ2-5; 11 bases agree with TRBD1. Germline trimming cut 6 bases from V and 4 bases from J; bases unmatched to any gene: 4. Germline assignment: CDR1 SEHNR and CDR2 FQNEAQ (reference sequence). CDR3 size: 14 residues. CDR3 coding DNA: TGTGCCAGCAGAAGGGACAGGGGGAGAGAGACCCAGTACTTC. It translates to CASRRDRGRETQYF.

Ten or more counts support this clonotype. The chain uses TRBV28 and TRBJ2-5; 7 bases are a match to TRBD1. V was pared by 10 bases and J by 5 bases, with 7 bases of the junction left unmatched. This CDR3 comprises 12 residues. Germline CDR1 and CDR2: MDHEN and SYDVKM. As DNA, the CDR3 is TGTGCCACCAGGGGGTTCGGGGAGACCCAGTACTTC. Its protein product is CATRGFGETQYF.

In the case of this clonotype: A much larger clone differs by one base, so this may be a read error. The chain uses TRBV28 and TRBJ2-3, with a possible D match to TRBD2 (6 bases). Germline loops: CDR1 MDHEN, CDR2 SYDVKM. This CDR3 region has 16 residues. Trimming shortened V by 6 bases and J by 0 bases, and 16 bases separated the two germline ends. CDR3 sequence: CASSSTSSRSTDTQYF. In DNA form, the CDR3 reads TGTGCCAGCAGCTCCACTAGCTCCCGAAGCACAGATACGCAGTATTTT.

Many counts were recorded for this clonotype. The V gene is TRBV10-3, the J gene TRBJ1-3; TRBD1 is a possible D gene (6 bases). The V end was cut by 8 bases, the J end by 0 bases, with 17 bases between. The CDR3 has 16 amino acids. From germline, CDR1 is ENHRY and CDR2 SYGVKD. The CDR3 bases are TGTGCCATCGGAAAGACAGGAGGCTCCTCTGGAAACACCATATATTTT. Protein sequence: CAIGKTGGSSGNTIYF.

As to this clonotype: A much more abundant neighbour one base away suggests this may be a read error. V is TRBV6-1 and J is TRBJ2-5, with 8 bases fitting TRBD1. CDR1 is MNHNS, CDR2 SASEGT, per germline. The CDR3 is 17 amino acids. The ends lost 5 bases at V and 0 bases at J; junction bases unmatched: 11. Here the CDR3 reads CASSNRDRWPHQETQYF. As DNA, the CDR3 is TGTGCCAGCAGTAACCGGGACAGGTGGCCCCACCAAGAGACCCAGTACTTC.

Turning to this clonotype: Being one base from a much bigger clone, this may be a read error. This rearrangement joins TRBV19 to TRBJ1-4, with TRBD1 as a possible D gene (6 bases). CDR1 and CDR2 (germline): LNHDA, SQIVND (reference sequence). V lost 6 bases to trimming and J lost 8 bases, with 22 bases between them. This CDR3 has 16 amino acids. The CDR3 region has the DNA TGTGCCAGTAGGACACAGGTCACAGGGTTACGGGAAAAACTGTTTTTT. This gives the protein CASRTQVTGLREKLFF.

Comments on this clonotype: A far larger clone is off by one base, so a read error is likely. J is TRBJ2-2 and V is TRBV6-4; 10 nucleotides agree with TRBD1. V lost 6 bases and J lost 5; bases outside the gene matches: 9. The V gene's germline CDR1 is MRHNA and CDR2 SNTAGT. The CDR3 is 16 residues long. CDR3 amino acids: CASRQGQGELTGELFF. As DNA, the CDR3 is TGTGCCAGCAGACAAGGACAGGGGGAGCTAACCGGGGAGCTGTTTTTT.

This clonotype was seen repeatedly, ten times or more. The V and J genes are TRBV7-9 and TRBJ1-3; possibly TRBD1 for D (5 bases). The CDR3 is 14 residues long. Germline V gene data show CDR1 as SEHNR and CDR2 as FQNEAQ (reference sequence). Trimming took 5 bases from V and 4 from J, leaving 12 bases between them. CDR3 in amino acids: CASSHRGAGNTIYF. The CDR3 coding sequence is TGTGCCAGCAGCCACCGAGGGGCGGGAAACACCATATATTTT.

This clonotype occurred a few times. The chain combines TRBV3-1 with TRBJ2-3; 7 bases match TRBD2. The CDR3 is 17 residues long. Germline V gives CDR1 LGHDT, CDR2 YNNKEL (reference sequence). With V trimmed by 0 bases and J by 1 base, 7 bases remained unmatched. CDR3 region: CASSQDFREGGTDTQYF. The DNA of the CDR3 is TGTGCCAGCAGCCAAGATTTTAGGGAGGGAGGCACAGATACGCAGTATTTT.

This clonotype was seen repeatedly, ten times or more. The genes are TRBV28 and TRBJ1-3; no clear D. CDR3 length: 14 amino acids. Germline-derived CDR1 and CDR2 are MDHEN and SYDVKM. Deletions cut 3 bases from V and 1 base from J, with 7 bases between. The CDR3, as DNA: TGTGCCAGCAGTTTCGGGGATTCTGGAAACACCATATATTTT. Translating it yields CASSFGDSGNTIYF.